This entry lists 29 T cell receptor beta chains sequenced from one sample in a study of CD8+ T cells in alopecia areata (dated by TCRdb to the late 2010s). Preparation of the library involved the immunoSEQ multiplex PCR assay. For TCR sequencing, RNA was extracted from every sample and reverse transcribed into cDNA to serve as template. Not all clones reach the TCRdb copy of this immuneACCESS table, which keeps in-frame sequences only. Checked studies attribute under half of the gap to unresolved V genes and leave the rest unexplained. The sample table holds approximately 89,000 clones, of which just over 50% were seen once. The ten largest clones capture 5.5% to 6% of the sample. The sequenced material came from NKG2D-high CD8+ T cells sorted from blood. The cell subset or site label here, explained by the study, means: sorted CD8+ NKG2D-high blood T cells. These receptors all stem from a human donor with alopecia areata.

The chain links TRBV19 to TRBJ1-2; D unclear. Trimming shortened V by 7 bases and J by 5 bases, and 8 bases separated the two germline ends. The germline V gene encodes CDR1 LNHDA and CDR2 SQIVND (reference sequence). The CDR3 is 11 amino acids. The CDR3 region has the DNA TGTGCCAGTATGGGAAGATATGGCTACACCTTC. This encodes CASMGRYGYTF.

The chain recombines TRBV11-2 with TRBJ2-7, with 7 bases matching TRBD1. The germline V gene encodes CDR1 SGHAT and CDR2 FQNNGV. The CDR3 has 13 amino acids. The J segment lost 3 bases and the V segment lost 5 bases, leaving 4 bases of the junction unmatched. The CDR3 coding sequence is TGTGCCAGCAGCCCTCGGACAGGCTACGAGCAGTACTTC. It encodes CASSPRTGYEQYF.

The chain joins TRBV28 to TRBJ2-5; D is undetermined. Germline assignment: CDR1 MDHEN and CDR2 SYDVKM. The V and J ends lost 2 bases and 5 bases respectively, with 12 bases between them. This CDR3 spans 14 amino acids. This CDR3 reads CASSLAVSRETQYF. The CDR3 coding sequence is TGTGCCAGCAGTTTAGCGGTCTCGCGGGAGACCCAGTACTTC.

The rearrangement joins TRBV30 to TRBJ2-3; D is uncertain. Trimming cost V 4 bases and J 2 bases, with 10 bases left between them. Germline CDR1 is GTSNPN and CDR2 is SVGIG (reference sequence). There are 13 residues in the CDR3. The CDR3 protein is CAWNPSATDTQYF. The CDR3 DNA reads TGTGCCTGGAATCCGAGCGCCACAGATACGCAGTATTTT.

Here the CDR3 reads CSVDKQGAGEQFF. DNA for the CDR3: TGCAGCGTTGACAAACAGGGGGCGGGTGAGCAGTTCTTC. The chain has TRBV29-1 and TRBJ2-1, with TRBD1 matching 9 bases. The CDR3 is 13 amino acids. Germline-derived CDR1 and CDR2 are SQVTM and ANQGSEA. Germline trimming cut 3 bases from V and 9 bases from J; bases unmatched to any gene: 6.

This chain links TRBV2 with TRBJ2-7; possibly TRBD1 for D (6 bases). The germline gives CDR1 SNHLY, CDR2 FYNNEI. The CDR3 has 15 amino acids. The V end lost 1 base, the J end lost 5 bases, and 15 bases lay between the germline ends. Here the CDR3 reads CASSEGGTNSHEQYF. CDR3 coding DNA: TGTGCCAGCAGTGAAGGGGGGACAAACAGCCACGAGCAGTACTTC. Full variable domain (rest looked up from reference TRBV2 and TRBJ2-7): EPEVTQTPSHQVTQMGQEVILRCVPISNHLYFYWYRQILGQKVEFLVSFYNNEISEKSEIFDDQFSVERPDGSNFTLKIRSTKLEDSAMYFCASSEGGTNSHEQYFGPGTRLTVT.

In the case of this clone: One end of the junction varies from germline; a read error may be responsible. The gene calls are TRBV7-9 and TRBJ2-7; a possible D gene is TRBD1 (6 bases). Germline CDR1 SEHNR, CDR2 FQNEAQ (reference sequence). This CDR3 has 12 amino acids. CDR3 sequence reads: CASSPPWDTPIF. The CDR3 DNA sequence: TGTGCCAGCAGCCCCCCTTGGGACACCCCTATCTTC.

The V call is TRBV28, the J call TRBJ2-7; TRBD1 aligns across 8 bases. Germline V gene lookup returns CDR1 MDHEN and CDR2 SYDVKM. Unmatched junction bases numbered 13, after V lost 11 bases and J lost 4 bases. The CDR3 extends over 14 amino acids. The CDR3 reads CAGRRAGGAYEQYF. CDR3 nucleotide sequence: TGTGCCGGGCGTAGGGCAGGGGGCGCGTACGAGCAGTACTTC.

The chain recombines TRBV30 with TRBJ1-2; D ambiguous. Germline V gene data show CDR1 as GTSNPN and CDR2 as SVGIG (reference sequence). CDR3 size: 13 residues. V was pared by 0 bases and J by 6 bases, with 11 bases between. CDR3: CAWSVGRSDGYTF. CDR3 DNA sequence: TGTGCCTGGAGTGTAGGCAGGAGTGATGGCTACACCTTC.

The chain recombines TRBV29-1 with TRBJ2-7; TRBD1 matches 10 bases. Germline values: CDR1 SQVTM, CDR2 ANQGSEA. V lost 6 bases, J lost 5 bases, and 7 bases stayed unmatched. The CDR3 runs to 13 residues. The CDR3, as DNA: TGCAGCGTGGGGGGACAGGGGATACACGAGCAGTACTTC. This sequence encodes CSVGGQGIHEQYF.

There are a few counts of this clone. The genes are TRBV5-4 and TRBJ2-1, with D perhaps TRBD2 (5 bases). V was trimmed by 1 base and J by 5 bases, leaving 13 bases between them. Germline CDR1 reads SGHNT; CDR2 reads YYREEE (reference sequence). This CDR3 comprises 15 residues. This CDR3 is CASSLPSLRDNEQFF. In DNA, the CDR3 is TGTGCCAGCAGCTTGCCTAGTTTGAGGGACAATGAGCAGTTCTTC.

About this clone itself: One junction end disagrees with the germline gene, perhaps due to a read error. V and J are TRBV10-3 and TRBJ1-5, with D uncertain. The CDR3 consists of 12 residues. Germline V gene sequence: CDR1 ENHRY, CDR2 SYGVKD. The CDR3 reads CAISGINQPQHF. The CDR3 DNA reads TGTGCGATCAGCGGGATCAATCAGCCCCAGCATTTT.

This clone was seen a few times. This sequence joins TRBV7-8 and TRBJ2-3; 9 bases are shared with TRBD1. V was clipped by 5 bases and J by 4 bases; unmatched bases: 10. Germline CDR1 reads SGHVS; CDR2 reads FQNEAQ. The CDR3 runs 16 residues. The CDR3 spells CASSRTGAVPADTQYF. Written as DNA, the CDR3 is TGTGCCAGCAGCCGGACAGGGGCGGTGCCCGCAGATACGCAGTATTTT. Filled out from reference TRBV7-8 and TRBJ2-3, the complete variable domain reads GAGVSQSPRYKVAKRGQDVALRCDPISGHVSLFWYQQALGQGPEFLTYFQNEAQLDKSGLPSDRFFAERPEGSVSTLKIQRTQQEDSAVYLCASSRTGAVPADTQYFGPGTRLTVL.

The rearrangement joins TRBV9 to TRBJ1-1; D gene unclear. Between the trimmed V and J ends, which lost 4 bases and 2 bases, there was a span of 12 bases. Looked up from germline, CDR1 is SGDLS and CDR2 is YYNGEE. The CDR3 has 14 residues. Here the CDR3 DNA reads TGTGCCAGCAGCCCCTGGGGTAGTAACACTGAAGCTTTCTTT. Translation: CASSPWGSNTEAFF.

This clone was seen a handful of times. The chain has TRBV28 and TRBJ2-7, with D perhaps matching TRBD1 or TRBD2 (6 bases each). Germline V CDR1 and CDR2: MDHEN, SYDVKM. The CDR3 loop spans 15 amino acids. Trimming left V 4 bases short and J 2 bases short, with 15 bases between. The CDR3 DNA reads TGTGCCAGCAGTTCCTCTCCCGGGGGCGCCTACGAGCAGTACTTC. Translation: CASSSSPGGAYEQYF.

The chain carries TRBV27 and TRBJ1-1; perhaps TRBD1 as D (6 bases). Germline CDR1 is MNHEY and CDR2 is SMNVEV (reference sequence). This CDR3 region has 13 residues. Trimming stripped 5 bases from V and 6 bases from J, with 13 bases between. CDR3: CASSPQEGAEAFF. DNA for the CDR3: TGTGCCAGCAGTCCGCAAGAGGGGGCTGAAGCTTTCTTT.

This clone showed up just once. The rearrangement links TRBV20-1 to TRBJ2-2; D remains ambiguous. Germline CDR1 DFQATT, CDR2 SNEGSKA (reference sequence). The CDR3 is 11 residues long. Trimming cost V 5 bases and J 3 bases, with 4 bases left between them. DNA of the CDR3: TGCAGTGCTCCGGACACCGGGGAGCTGTTTTTT. This gives the protein CSAPDTGELFF.

The genes are TRBV28 and TRBJ2-1; no definite D call. The germline V gene encodes CDR1 MDHEN and CDR2 SYDVKM. The CDR3 extends over 12 amino acids. Trimming cost V 8 bases and J 7 bases, with 12 bases left between them. The CDR3 DNA is TGTGCCAGCGGCTGGTCGAGGAATGAGCAGTTCTTC. Translating gives CASGWSRNEQFF.

Details on this clone: Other DNA sequences in the same sample also yield this CDR3. As DNA, the CDR3 is TGTGCCAGCAGCTTCGGCGTCAATGAGCAGTTCTTC. It translates to CASSFGVNEQFF. This rearrangement joins TRBV11-2 to TRBJ2-1; D gene uncertain. Germline-derived CDR1 and CDR2 are SGHAT and FQNNGV. V lost 3 bases and J lost 6, with 6 bases in between. CDR3 length equals 12 residues.

V gene TRBV29-1 combines with J gene TRBJ1-2; 8 nucleotides align to TRBD1. The trim removed 6 bases at V and 7 bases at J, leaving 16 bases unmatched. The CDR3 runs 15 residues. Germline-derived CDR1 and CDR2 are SQVTM and ANQGSEA. The DNA of the CDR3 is TGCAGCGTAGTAACTTCCGGGACAGGAATAGGTGGCTACACCTTC. This encodes CSVVTSGTGIGGYTF.

The chain joins TRBV28 to TRBJ2-5, with D possibly matching TRBD1 (5 bases). The V and J ends lost 3 bases and 5 bases respectively, with 10 bases between them. Germline assignment: CDR1 MDHEN and CDR2 SYDVKM. The CDR3 has 13 amino acids. The CDR3 nucleotides are TGTGCCAGCAGTTTTCGGGCAGGGGAGACCCAGTACTTC. It is translated as CASSFRAGETQYF.

In its sample, this clone was seen a few times. The J gene is TRBJ2-1, the V gene TRBV29-1, with 10 nucleotides matching TRBD1. The germline CDR1 and CDR2 sequences are SQVTM and ANQGSEA. The V and J ends lost 3 bases and 8 bases, in that order; junction bases with no gene match: 7. The CDR3 runs to 14 residues. The CDR3 DNA sequence: TGCAGCGTTGACGGGGACAGGGGTTCTTATGAGCAGTTCTTC. Translation: CSVDGDRGSYEQFF.

The gene calls are TRBV10-3 and TRBJ2-7; TRBD2 matches at 11 bases. Germline CDR1 reads ENHRY; CDR2 reads SYGVKD. V shed 3 bases and J 6 bases; nucleotides not matched to a gene: 7. This CDR3 comprises 15 residues. The CDR3 DNA is TGTGCCATCAGTGACCCAACCGGGACTAGCGGCGAGCAGTACTTC. Protein: CAISDPTGTSGEQYF.

This chain links TRBV30 with TRBJ2-1; 8 positions agree with TRBD2. With 4 bases clipped from V and 1 base from J, the junction kept 3 bases outside the gene matches. Germline loops: CDR1 GTSNPN, CDR2 SVGIG (reference sequence). The CDR3 is made up of 14 amino acids. The CDR3 sequence: CAWNLAGSYNEQFF. The CDR3 DNA follows: TGTGCCTGGAACCTAGCGGGTTCCTACAATGAGCAGTTCTTC.

The chain recombines TRBV4-3 with TRBJ2-7; perhaps TRBD2 as D (7 bases). Per the germline V gene, CDR1 is LGHNA and CDR2 is YSLEER. This CDR3 spans 14 amino acids. Deletions cut 1 base from V and 4 bases from J, with 11 bases between. The DNA of the CDR3 is TGCGCCAGCAGCCAAGGCGAGGGGGGGTACGAGCAGTACTTC. It yields the protein CASSQGEGGYEQYF.

This chain joins TRBV29-1 and TRBJ2-1; TRBD2 aligns across 15 bases. CDR1 and CDR2 (germline): SQVTM, ANQGSEA. This CDR3 is built from 14 residues. The J segment lost 5 bases and the V segment lost 7 bases, leaving 3 bases of the junction unmatched. CDR3 nucleotides: TGCAGCGACGGACTAGCGGGGGGGAACAATGAGCAGTTCTTC. Residues: CSDGLAGGNNEQFF.

This clone occurred a few times. The CDR3 region has the DNA TGTGCCAGCAGTGAAGGGACACTTGCAACTAATGAAAAACTGTTTTTT. Protein product: CASSEGTLATNEKLFF. V usage is TRBV25-1 and J usage is TRBJ1-4, with a possible D match to TRBD1 (6 bases). In germline, CDR1 is MGHDK, CDR2 SYGVNS. V lost 2 bases and J lost 0, with 10 bases in between. The length of the CDR3 is 16 residues.

This chain links TRBV7-9 with TRBJ2-3; tentative D call: TRBD1 (6 bases). Germline V gene data show CDR1 as SEHNR and CDR2 as FQNEAQ (reference sequence). Trimming removed 6 bases at V and 5 bases at J, with 12 bases between. The CDR3 length is 13 residues. CDR3 protein: CASRLEGGDTQYF. DNA for the CDR3: TGTGCCAGCAGACTTGAAGGGGGAGATACGCAGTATTTT.

This chain links TRBV7-2 with TRBJ2-1, with D hard to call. CDR1 SGHTA and CDR2 FQGNSA come from the germline V gene. V shed 2 bases and J shed 5 bases, with 10 bases lying between them. The CDR3 is made up of 14 amino acids. The CDR3 region has the DNA TGTGCCAGCAGCTTATGGAGCCGGGACAATGAGCAGTTCTTC. Protein: CASSLWSRDNEQFF.